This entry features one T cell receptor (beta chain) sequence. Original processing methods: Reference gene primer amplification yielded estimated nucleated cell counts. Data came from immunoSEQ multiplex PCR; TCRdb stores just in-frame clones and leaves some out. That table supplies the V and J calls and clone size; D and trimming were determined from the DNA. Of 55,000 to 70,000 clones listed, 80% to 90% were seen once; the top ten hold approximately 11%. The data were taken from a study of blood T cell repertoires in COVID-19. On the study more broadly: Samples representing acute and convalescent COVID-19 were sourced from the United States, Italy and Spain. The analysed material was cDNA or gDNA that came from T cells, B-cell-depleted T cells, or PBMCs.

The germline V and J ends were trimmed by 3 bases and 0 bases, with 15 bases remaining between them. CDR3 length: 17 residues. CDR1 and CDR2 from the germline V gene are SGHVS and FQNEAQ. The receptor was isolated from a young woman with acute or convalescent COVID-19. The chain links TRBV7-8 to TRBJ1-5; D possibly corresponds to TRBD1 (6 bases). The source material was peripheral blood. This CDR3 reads CASSFGIGGASNQPQHF. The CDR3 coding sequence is TGTGCCAGCAGCTTCGGAATAGGGGGGGCTAGCAATCAGCCCCAGCATTTT. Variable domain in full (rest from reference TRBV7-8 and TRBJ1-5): GAGVSQSPRYKVAKRGQDVALRCDPISGHVSLFWYQQALGQGPEFLTYFQNEAQLDKSGLPSDRFFAERPEGSVSTLKIQRTQQEDSAVYLCASSFGIGGASNQPQHFGDGTRLSIL.